These 22 T cell receptor beta chains were all obtained from the same sample, sequenced in a study of blood T cell repertoires in COVID-19 (dated by TCRdb to about 2020). Library creation used the immunoSEQ multiplex PCR assay. TCRdb took over this immuneACCESS table, retaining in-frame rearrangements with V and J assigned. Such tables are incomplete; in checked studies, under half of the missing clones stem from an unresolved V gene, and the remainder is unexplained. This sample comprises hundreds of thousands of clones, more than 80% of them detected only once. Of the sample, around 1.1% falls within the top ten clones. Sequenced sample: PBMCs or T cells enriched from blood (not recorded which). These receptors originate from a man aged 25 to 40 who had recovered from COVID-19.

J is TRBJ2-3 and V is TRBV10-1, with D possibly matching TRBD2 (6 bases). CDR1 is WNHNN and CDR2 is SYGVQD in the germline V gene (reference sequence). CDR3 length: 15 amino acids. Trimming removed 3 bases at V and 0 bases at J, with 10 bases between. CDR3 in amino acids: CASSDGGGSTDTQYF. As DNA, the CDR3 is TGCGCCAGCAGTGACGGCGGAGGGAGCACAGATACGCAGTATTTT.

This clone was detected once. As DNA, the CDR3 is TGTGCCAGCAGTACAGGGCCGGGAAACACCATATATTTT. This gives the protein CASSTGPGNTIYF. The chain links TRBV12-3 or TRBV12-4 to TRBJ1-3; perhaps TRBD1 as D (6 bases). This CDR3 has 13 residues. V lost 5 bases, J lost 4 bases, and 9 bases lay in between.

The chain joins TRBV12-3 or TRBV12-4 to TRBJ2-3; D may be TRBD2 (6 bases). Trimming took 3 bases from V and 4 from J, leaving 8 bases between them. The CDR3 totals 13 residues. This chain's CDR3 is CASSFGGADTQYF. The CDR3 DNA reads TGTGCCAGCAGTTTCGGGGGTGCAGATACGCAGTATTTT.

This clone was observed a single time. The genes are TRBV14 and TRBJ2-3; a weak D match, TRBD2 (5 bases). This CDR3 has 16 residues. Looked up from germline, CDR1 is SGHDN and CDR2 is FVKESK. V lost 2 bases to trimming and J lost 0 bases, with 12 bases between them. CDR3 in DNA: TGTGCCAGCAGCCAACTAAGCGGAGCCAGCACAGATACGCAGTATTTT. It yields the protein CASSQLSGASTDTQYF.

The chain is built from TRBV28 and TRBJ2-1; 10 bases agree with TRBD2. The V gene end was trimmed by 7 bases and the J gene end by 6 bases; junction bases not matched to a gene: 9. CDR1 and CDR2 (germline): MDHEN, SYDVKM. The CDR3 extends over 15 amino acids. CDR3 loop: CASIPVGLAINEQFF. The CDR3 nucleotides read TGTGCCAGCATCCCCGTGGGACTAGCGATCAATGAGCAGTTCTTC.

CDR3 DNA: TGTGCCAGCAGCTCGATAGCGGGAGGGCCCTCCTACGAGCAGTACTTC. It yields the protein CASSSIAGGPSYEQYF. The V gene is TRBV7-6, the J gene TRBJ2-7; 11 bases agree with TRBD2. Trimming cost V 4 bases and J 0 bases; bases outside gene matches: 5. This CDR3 comprises 16 residues. Germline CDR1 and CDR2: SGHVS and FNYEAQ.

The gene calls are TRBV5-1 and TRBJ2-1; unclear D gene. From germline, CDR1 is SGHRS and CDR2 YFSETQ. V lost 0 bases to trimming and J lost 0 bases, with 7 bases between them. The CDR3 covers 15 residues. For the CDR3, the DNA is TGCGCCAGCAGCTTGGGCTATAGCTCCTACAATGAGCAGTTCTTC. Translated, it gives CASSLGYSSYNEQFF.

J is TRBJ2-2 and V is TRBV28; 8 bases agree with TRBD2. The V segment lost 5 bases and the J segment 4 bases; nucleotides outside the gene matches: 6. The CDR3 is 15 amino acids. Germline V gene lookup returns CDR1 MDHEN and CDR2 SYDVKM. In DNA, the CDR3 is TGTGCCAGCAGTGCGGGGGGACACCTCACCGGGGAGCTGTTTTTT. This encodes CASSAGGHLTGELFF.

The chain carries TRBV28 and TRBJ2-5, with 7 bases aligning to TRBD2. In germline, CDR1 is MDHEN, CDR2 SYDVKM. Unmatched junction bases numbered 12, after V lost 5 bases and J lost 0 bases. The CDR3 contains 17 residues. The chain's CDR3 is CASSVFWEGRNQETQYF. The CDR3 DNA sequence: TGTGCCAGCAGTGTCTTCTGGGAGGGCCGTAACCAAGAGACCCAGTACTTC. The full variable domain, in which reference TRBV28 and TRBJ2-5 provide the parts outside the CDR3, is DVKVTQSSRYLVKRTGEKVFLECVQDMDHENMFWYRQDPGLGLRLIYFSYDVKMKEKGDIPEGYSVSREKKERFSLILESASTNQTSMYLCASSVFWEGRNQETQYFGPGTRLLVL.

This clone was seen once. The rearrangement links TRBV3-1 (or the pseudogene TRBV3-2) to TRBJ2-7; D possibly corresponds to TRBD1 (6 bases). The CDR3 is 12 residues long. V was cut by 4 bases and J by 6 bases, with 10 bases left in between. CDR1 is LGHDT and CDR2 is YNNKEL in the germline V gene (reference sequence). The CDR3 nucleotides are TGTGCCAGCAGCCGACAGGATCTCGAGCAGTACTTC. As protein: CASSRQDLEQYF.

The chain recombines TRBV6-5 with TRBJ2-1; 7 nucleotides line up with TRBD2. CDR1 MNHEY and CDR2 SVGAGI come from the germline V gene. There are 15 residues in the CDR3. Trimming cost V 2 bases and J 8 bases; bases outside gene matches: 9. In nucleotides, the CDR3 is TGTGCCAGCAGTTACGGGGGGAGGGCGACGGATGAGCAGTTCTTC. Translation gives CASSYGGRATDEQFF.

The chain carries TRBV12-5 and TRBJ2-2, with D possibly being TRBD2 (5 bases). The CDR3 runs to 14 residues. V was shortened by 2 bases and J by 4 bases, with 8 bases between the two germline ends. The germline gives CDR1 LGHNT, CDR2 FRNRAP. The CDR3 is CASGLLLATGELFF. The CDR3 DNA follows: TGTGCTAGTGGTTTGCTTCTAGCCACCGGGGAGCTGTTTTTT. Combining the CDR3 with reference TRBV12-5 and TRBJ2-2 gives the whole variable domain DARVTQTPRHKVTEMGQEVTMRCQPILGHNTVFWYRQTMMQGLELLAYFRNRAPLDDSGMPKDRFSAEMPDATLATLKIQPSEPRDSAVYFCASGLLLATGELFFGEGSRLTVL.

The chain couples TRBV5-1 to TRBJ2-7; the match to TRBD1 covers 8 bases. V trimming: 2 bases; J trimming: 6 bases; junction bases outside the gene matches: 7. CDR1 is SGHRS, CDR2 YFSETQ, per germline. CDR3 length: 14 residues. The CDR3 protein is CASSFWGQEGEQYF. The CDR3 region has the DNA TGCGCCAGCAGCTTCTGGGGACAGGAGGGCGAGCAGTACTTC.

V usage is TRBV7-9 and J usage is TRBJ2-1, with D maybe TRBD2 (5 bases). CDR3 length equals 16 residues. CDR1 and CDR2 (germline): SEHNR, FQNEAQ (reference sequence). The V gene lost 8 bases and the J gene lost 0 bases, with 17 bases spanning the gap. The CDR3 coding sequence is TGTGCCAGCTTAGATCCGAGCGGTAGCTCCTACAATGAGCAGTTCTTC. This translates into CASLDPSGSSYNEQFF.

The genes are TRBV24-1 and TRBJ1-2, with D hard to call. Germline CDR1 reads KGHDR; CDR2 reads SFDVKD. CDR3 length: 15 amino acids. V was pared by 4 bases and J by 4 bases, with 15 bases between. The CDR3: CATSEPGTGSYGYTF. The CDR3 DNA follows: TGTGCCACCAGTGAACCCGGAACGGGGTCCTATGGCTACACCTTC.

The V and J genes are TRBV7-2 and TRBJ2-1; unclear D gene. From germline, CDR1 is SGHTA and CDR2 FQGNSA. V shed 4 bases and J shed 8 bases, with 15 bases lying between them. CDR3 length: 14 residues. In nucleotides, the CDR3 is TGTGCCAGCAGCTACTCCATTGGGCGCGATGAGCAGTTCTTC. It yields the protein CASSYSIGRDEQFF.

This clone was recorded only once. J is TRBJ2-7 and V is TRBV2; D is uncertain. The CDR3 runs 15 residues. The V end lost 0 bases, the J end lost 4 bases, and 13 bases lay between the germline ends. Germline values: CDR1 SNHLY, CDR2 FYNNEI. CDR3: CASSEAVGWAYEQYF. In DNA form, the CDR3 reads TGTGCCAGCAGTGAAGCGGTTGGCTGGGCGTACGAGCAGTACTTC.

The chain is built from TRBV4-1 and TRBJ2-3; 7 bases map to TRBD2. This CDR3 comprises 15 residues. The germline CDR1 and CDR2 sequences are MGHRA and YSYEKL. The trim removed 8 bases at V and 0 bases at J, leaving 8 bases unmatched. CDR3 residues: CASRPTSLSTDTQYF. As DNA, the CDR3 is TGCGCCAGCCGCCCGACTAGCCTTAGCACAGATACGCAGTATTTT.

V gene TRBV3-1 (or the pseudogene TRBV3-2) combines with J gene TRBJ2-1; TRBD2 matches 14 bases. CDR1 and CDR2 from the germline V gene are LGHDT and YNNKEL (reference sequence). The J segment lost 2 bases and the V segment lost 4 bases, leaving 13 bases of the junction unmatched. The CDR3 contains 20 residues. The CDR3 DNA sequence: TGTGCCAGCAGCCGAGCCACCGGGACTAGCGGGAGAGGGGCCTACAATGAGCAGTTCTTC. This encodes CASSRATGTSGRGAYNEQFF.

The chain recombines TRBV11-2 with TRBJ2-3, with 9 bases fitting TRBD2. The CDR3 is 14 residues long. Germline CDR1 and CDR2: SGHAT and FQNNGV. The V gene end was trimmed by 5 bases and the J gene end by 7 bases; junction bases not matched to a gene: 7. DNA of the CDR3: TGTGCCAGCAGCCTTAGCGGGAGTCGTTATACGCAGTATTTT. This encodes CASSLSGSRYTQYF.

The rearrangement uses TRBV2 and TRBJ1-3, with D tentatively TRBD1 (6 bases). CDR3 length: 13 residues. The V gene's germline CDR1 is SNHLY and CDR2 FYNNEI. V shed 10 bases and J shed 0 bases, with 10 bases lying between them. CDR3 sequence: CATRQDSGNTIYF. The CDR3 coding sequence is TGTGCCACCCGACAGGACTCTGGAAACACCATATATTTT.

There are a few counts of this clone. V and J are TRBV11-1 and TRBJ1-1; 9 bases agree with TRBD1. V was clipped by 5 bases and J by 5 bases; unmatched bases: 6. CDR1 and CDR2 from the germline V gene are SGHAT and FQDESV (reference sequence). The CDR3 length is 14 residues. The CDR3 bases are TGTGCCAGCAGCATGACAGGGGGTAGGACTGAAGCTTTCTTT. Its protein product is CASSMTGGRTEAFF.